The present T cell receptor (beta chain) was sequenced within a study of Ad26.COV2.S vaccination and SARS-CoV-2 variants. The treatment denotes: roughly 19 received Ad26.COV2.S at low or high dose, single or two shots; about 5 received placebo; per-sample allocation not given. Collection of the samples took place on day 63 after the first injection of vaccine or placebo. The administered vaccine (an Ad26 vector) expressed Wuhan-strain SARS-CoV-2 spike. Notes on the study in general: Greater spike-specific TCR breadth was seen in vaccine recipients than in placebo recipients. Total T cell responses, in the TCR breadth and depth analyses, may have been underestimated.

In the case of this clone: The target antigen is unknown.

The protocol was immunoSEQ multiplex PCR, while the TCRdb copy is restricted to in-frame clones and leaves out a portion. The repertoire consists of some 240,000 clones, with around 85% occurring once and the leading ten covering 2.9%. The CDR3 runs to 16 residues. Germline CDR1 is SGHRS and CDR2 is YFSETQ. The V end was cut by 0 bases, the J end by 1 base, with 13 bases between. The chain employs TRBV5-1 and TRBJ1-1, with D possibly matching TRBD1 (6 bases). The clonotype was recovered from a person between 18 and 65 years old who received the Ad26.COV2.S COVID-19 vaccine or a placebo. The source was peripheral blood, collected in a trial of Ad26.COV2.S vaccine versus placebo. This chain's CDR3 is CASSLGSTGENTEAFF. CDR3 DNA: TGCGCCAGCAGCTTGGGGTCGACAGGCGAGAACACTGAAGCTTTCTTT.